In its sample, the clone carrying this T cell receptor beta chain was seen many times. Its antigen is not known. These data are taken from a study of identical twins. TCRdb independently ran MiXCR on the 5' RACE reads; one entry per CDR3 protein. Of 200,000 to 250,000 distinct CDR3 sequences in the sample, more than 6.5% are singletons; the top ten hold 1.9%. Whole-study findings and limits: Models came in too low on out-of-frame TCR alpha sharing in monozygotic twins. Insertions were fewer in abundant cord blood beta clonotypes, whereas memory repertoires showed none of this pattern. Potential partial confounding of zero-insertion analyses by invariant MAIT and iNKT cells was noted.

These data were likewise used in another study, on yellow fever vaccine responses in identical twins.

Material: memory (CD45RO+) T cells sorted from blood. The receptor's source is a woman aged 18-29 years in good health.

CDR3 protein: CASSLEGTGTNTIYF. The CDR3 DNA is TGCGCCAGCAGCTTGGAAGGGACAGGGACGAACACCATATATTTT. V usage is TRBV5-1 and J usage is TRBJ1-3, with 9 bases aligning to TRBD1. The CDR3 contains 15 residues. The germline V gene encodes CDR1 SGHRS and CDR2 YFSETQ. V shed 0 bases, J shed 7 bases, and the junction held 5 bases outside the gene matches.